These 10 T cell receptor beta chains originate from one sample sequenced in a study of blood T cell repertoires in COVID-19. Data came from immunoSEQ multiplex PCR; TCRdb stores just in-frame clones and leaves some out. The sample includes 90,000 to 150,000 clones, approximately 81% of them seen just once. The sequencing input was peripheral blood. These receptors all stem from a woman older than 75 with acute or convalescent COVID-19.

With regard to this clone: Different DNA sequences within this sample yield the same CDR3. The chain links TRBV5-4 to TRBJ2-1; D is undetermined. The CDR3 loop spans 13 amino acids. Per the germline V gene, CDR1 is SGHNT and CDR2 is YYREEE (reference sequence). Trimming cost V 4 bases and J 3 bases, with 8 bases left between them. In DNA, the CDR3 is TGTGCCAGCAGCCTAGATCGCTACAATGAGCAGTTCTTC. Amino acid sequence: CASSLDRYNEQFF.

The chain is built from TRBV6-5 and TRBJ1-2; 8 bases fit TRBD1. V shed 4 bases and J 3 bases; nucleotides not matched to a gene: 4. From germline, CDR1 is MNHEY and CDR2 SVGAGI. CDR3 length: 14 residues. CDR3 residues: CASSFGQGDYGYTF. The CDR3 coding sequence is TGTGCCAGCAGTTTTGGACAGGGAGACTATGGCTACACCTTC.

V gene TRBV4-1 combines with J gene TRBJ1-2; no clear D gene. V was clipped by 3 bases and J by 4 bases, with 21 bases between them. CDR1 and CDR2 (germline): MGHRA, YSYEKL. The CDR3 spans 17 residues. The DNA for the CDR3 is TGCGCCAGCAGCCAGTCAGCGAGCGGCCTCACCTTCTATGGCTACACCTTC. It encodes CASSQSASGLTFYGYTF.

The chain joins TRBV19 to TRBJ1-4, with D hard to call. V lost 7 bases and J 0 bases, leaving 21 bases between the germline ends. Germline CDR1 is LNHDA and CDR2 is SQIVND (reference sequence). This CDR3 is built from 18 residues. The CDR3 reads CASKYREARTATNEKLFF. In DNA, the CDR3 is TGTGCCAGTAAATACCGGGAGGCGCGGACTGCAACTAATGAAAAACTGTTTTTT.

The rearrangement joins TRBV9 to TRBJ2-3, with 9 nucleotides matching TRBD1. The germline V gene encodes CDR1 SGDLS and CDR2 YYNGEE. V shed 3 bases and J 4 bases; nucleotides not matched to a gene: 6. This CDR3 has 15 amino acids. The CDR3 sequence is CASSAPGQGPDTQYF. CDR3 nucleotides: TGTGCCAGCAGCGCACCGGGACAGGGCCCAGATACGCAGTATTTT.

This chain joins TRBV7-6 and TRBJ1-5; 8 nucleotides match TRBD1. CDR1 is SGHVS and CDR2 is FNYEAQ in the germline V gene. This CDR3 region has 15 residues. After removal of 1 base from V and 5 bases from J, the junction contained 4 bases not matched to a gene. CDR3: CASSLDGGQDQPQHF. CDR3 nucleotide sequence: TGTGCCAGCAGCTTAGATGGGGGACAGGATCAGCCCCAGCATTTT.

The chain joins TRBV19 to TRBJ1-4, with a tentative D call TRBD1 (5 bases). This CDR3 comprises 15 residues. Trimming took 5 bases from V and 3 from J, leaving 13 bases between them. Looked up from germline, CDR1 is LNHDA and CDR2 is SQIVND (reference sequence). The CDR3: CASSLLGGSNEKLFF. The DNA for the CDR3 is TGTGCCAGTAGTCTGCTCGGGGGATCTAATGAAAAACTGTTTTTT.

The chain employs TRBV7-2 and TRBJ1-3, with no clear D. The CDR3 consists of 14 residues. CDR1 and CDR2 (germline): SGHTA, FQGNSA. The V end lost 5 bases, the J end lost 7 bases, and 15 bases lay between the germline ends. This chain's CDR3 is CASSNAGAWNTIYF. CDR3 coding DNA: TGTGCCAGCAGCAATGCAGGCGCCTGGAACACCATATATTTT.

This clone occurred a few times. The rearrangement uses TRBV19 and TRBJ1-2, with 10 bases fitting TRBD1. Losses at the gene ends were 1 base for V and 7 bases for J; bases not matched to a gene: 6. Per germline, CDR1 LNHDA and CDR2 SQIVND (reference sequence). The CDR3 spans 15 residues. The CDR3 nucleotides are TGTGCCAGTAGTATAGGTGGGACAGGGGCCCCTGGCTACACCTTC. Its translation: CASSIGGTGAPGYTF.

V and J are TRBV29-1 and TRBJ2-2; the D is unclear. Trimming pared 6 bases from V and 6 bases from J, leaving 11 bases between. Germline CDR1 and CDR2: SQVTM and ANQGSEA. The CDR3 consists of 12 residues. The chain's CDR3 is CSVEPSSGELFF. The CDR3 DNA sequence: TGCAGCGTGGAACCTTCGTCCGGGGAGCTGTTTTTT.